The 14 T cell receptor beta chains reported below all come from one sample, sequenced in a study of response to subunit inactivated influenza vaccine. From the RT-PCR reads, TCRdb called clonotypes with MiXCR, one entry per CDR3 protein. Of more than 450,000 distinct CDR3 sequences detected, under 9% appear once; the ten largest clones hold 10% to 15%. The sequencing used PBMCs from blood, collected less than 30 months after vaccination. Receptor source: a man between 50 and 75 years old who received an inactivated influenza vaccine.

A remark on this clonotype: Just one base apart from a much larger clone, this may be a read error. The chain joins TRBV7-2 to TRBJ1-2, with D unresolved. V was cut by 1 base and J by 10 bases, with 10 bases left in between. The CDR3 spans 12 residues. Looked up from germline, CDR1 is SGHTA and CDR2 is FQGNSA. CDR3 sequence: CASSLGPGVYTF. The CDR3 region has the DNA TGTGCCAGCAGCTTAGGTCCCGGGGTCTACACCTTC.

This clonotype showed up just a few times. DNA of the CDR3: TGTGCCAGCAGGCCACCTAGCGGGACGAAAGAGACCCAGTACTTC. Amino acid sequence: CASRPPSGTKETQYF. The chain links TRBV6-1 to TRBJ2-5, with 9 bases that match TRBD2. The CDR3 consists of 15 residues. Germline V gives CDR1 MNHNS, CDR2 SASEGT. V shed 6 bases, J shed 3 bases, and the junction held 8 bases outside the gene matches.

This clonotype was picked up many times. The gene calls are TRBV5-6 and TRBJ1-2; 7 nucleotides agree with TRBD1. The CDR3 is made up of 15 amino acids. V shed 5 bases and J 0 bases; nucleotides not matched to a gene: 7. Germline V gene data show CDR1 as SGHDT and CDR2 as YYEEEE. DNA for the CDR3: TGTGCCAGCAGTTATGGGACAGCCTCTAACTATGGCTACACCTTC. Its protein product is CASSYGTASNYGYTF.

The sample holds a few counts of this clonotype. The CDR3 protein is CSARDISSGANTGELFF. DNA for the CDR3: TGCAGTGCTAGAGATATTAGTAGCGGCGCGAACACCGGGGAGCTGTTTTTT. The chain joins TRBV20-1 to TRBJ2-2; possibly TRBD2 for D (6 bases). Germline CDR1 and CDR2: DFQATT and SNEGSKA (reference sequence). The length of the CDR3 is 17 residues. Deletions cut 0 bases from V and 0 bases from J, with 14 bases between.

Worth noting for this clonotype: With a much larger clone just one base away, this may be a read error. This rearrangement joins TRBV20-1 to TRBJ2-1; TRBD2 matches 11 bases. This CDR3 comprises 16 residues. From germline, CDR1 is DFQATT and CDR2 SNEGSKA (reference sequence). With V trimmed by 4 bases and J by 0 bases, 5 bases remained unmatched. The CDR3 nucleotides are TGCAGTGCTAAGGGACTAGCGGCCAGCTCCTACAATGAGCAGTTCTTC. This gives the protein CSAKGLAASSYNEQFF.

This clonotype appeared many times. This chain joins TRBV7-3 and TRBJ2-2, with D unclear. The CDR3 is 13 residues long. Germline assignment: CDR1 SGHTA and CDR2 FQGTGA. Trimming removed 4 bases at V and 5 bases at J, with 8 bases between. The CDR3, as DNA: TGTGCCAGCAGCTCCGTCGCTACCGGGGAGCTGTTTTTT. Its protein is CASSSVATGELFF.

This clonotype was found many times. The chain links TRBV28 to TRBJ2-5; a weak D match, TRBD2 (6 bases). V lost 0 bases and J lost 3, with 11 bases in between. CDR3 size: 15 residues. From germline, CDR1 is MDHEN and CDR2 SYDVKM. The CDR3, as DNA: TGTGCCAGCAGTTTATGGTCGGCGGGGAAAGAGACCCAGTACTTC. Its protein is CASSLWSAGKETQYF.

In this sample, this clonotype turned up a few times. The chain recombines TRBV15 with TRBJ2-3; D gene unclear. This CDR3 contains 14 residues. Germline lookup yields CDR1 LNHNV and CDR2 YYDKDF (reference sequence). V was pared by 4 bases and J by 6 bases, with 14 bases between. The chain's CDR3 is CATSTNLNQDTQYF. As DNA, the CDR3 is TGTGCCACCAGCACCAACTTGAACCAGGATACGCAGTATTTT.

V is TRBV4-3 and J is TRBJ2-1; 13 bases agree with TRBD2. The germline V gene has CDR1 LGHNA and CDR2 YSLEER. The V and J ends lost 4 bases and 8 bases, in that order; junction bases with no gene match: 5. The CDR3 extends over 15 amino acids. CDR3 amino acids: CASSRTSGGAHEQFF. Written as DNA, the CDR3 is TGCGCCAGCAGCCGAACTAGCGGGGGGGCTCATGAGCAGTTCTTC.

This rearrangement joins TRBV5-1 to TRBJ2-4; D might be TRBD1 (6 bases). The germline V and J ends were trimmed by 0 bases and 1 base, with 8 bases remaining between them. CDR1 is SGHRS, CDR2 YFSETQ, per germline. The CDR3 length is 15 residues. The CDR3 coding sequence is TGCGCCAGCAGCTTGGTCAGGGGTGCCAAAAACATTCAGTACTTC. Protein product: CASSLVRGAKNIQYF.

This clonotype came up many times. This chain links TRBV29-1 with TRBJ2-1; D gene unclear. Per the germline V gene, CDR1 is SQVTM and CDR2 is ANQGSEA. The V end was cut by 4 bases, the J end by 0 bases, with 10 bases between. CDR3 length: 14 amino acids. The CDR3 nucleotides read TGCAGCGTTGCCCGGCGTCTCTCCTACAATGAGCAGTTCTTC. Protein: CSVARRLSYNEQFF.

This clonotype showed up just once. The gene calls are TRBV6-1 and TRBJ2-5, with D possibly matching TRBD1 (6 bases). CDR1 is MNHNS and CDR2 is SASEGT in the germline V gene. This CDR3 has 16 residues. V was shortened by 6 bases and J by 5 bases, with 22 bases between the two germline ends. CDR3 protein: CASRSQGLVKGETQYF. The DNA for the CDR3 is TGTGCCAGCAGGTCACAGGGCCTAGTGAAGGGTGAGACCCAGTACTTC.

This clonotype was counted ten times or more. This chain uses TRBV24-1 with TRBJ2-2, with 10 bases aligning to TRBD1. With 7 bases clipped from V and 7 bases from J, the junction kept 8 bases outside the gene matches. Germline lookup yields CDR1 KGHDR and CDR2 SFDVKD. The CDR3 runs to 15 residues. CDR3 bases: TGTGCCACCAGCGCCGGGACAGGGGATCTCGGGGAGCTGTTTTTT. As protein: CATSAGTGDLGELFF.

This chain uses TRBV6-5 with TRBJ2-1; TRBD2 matches at 8 bases. Germline CDR1 is MNHEY and CDR2 is SVGAGI. This CDR3 is built from 17 residues. V shed 2 bases and J 3 bases; nucleotides not matched to a gene: 9. The CDR3 reads CASSYPQVGTSYNEQFF. The CDR3 nucleotides are TGTGCCAGCAGTTACCCCCAGGTCGGGACTAGCTACAATGAGCAGTTCTTC.